This TCR beta chain was documented in a study of tumor and adjacent non-tumor tissue in lung cancer. Three rounds of nested PCR, following a modified ARM-PCR protocol, produced the TCRbeta library. MiXCR, run by TCRdb on the multiplex PCR reads, gives a single entry per CDR3 protein. The sample holds 95,000 to 150,000 distinct CDR3 sequences, roughly 67% seen once. This sample's RNA came from whole unsorted tissue. Germline V lookup: CDR1 SEHNR, CDR2 FQNEAQ (reference sequence). Trimming cost V 0 bases and J 6 bases; bases outside gene matches: 9. The CDR3 consists of 16 residues. In this sample, this clonotype turned up many times.

Material: lung tumor tissue. This TCR was recovered from a man aged 30 to 39 with non-small cell lung cancer. The chain carries TRBV7-9 and TRBJ2-7; 9 bases fit TRBD2. CDR3 amino acids: CASSLAIAGEVSEQYF. The DNA for the CDR3 is TGTGCCAGCAGCTTAGCGATAGCGGGAGAAGTTAGCGAGCAGTACTTC.